One and the same sample provided the 19 T cell receptor beta chains below, sequenced in a study of lymphopenia after photon versus proton radiotherapy. Assay used: immunoSEQ multiplex PCR; TCRdb lists only in-frame clones, some missing. The sample carries roughly 17,000 clones, roughly 82% recorded once. The specimen comprised peripheral blood, sampled from a patient treated with proton-based radiotherapy. All receptors come from an older man with pancreatic cancer.

This clone appeared a few times. This chain's CDR3 is CASSQDDRETQYF. The CDR3 DNA sequence: TGTGCCAGCAGCCAAGATGATAGAGAGACCCAGTACTTC. This rearrangement joins TRBV7-3 to TRBJ2-5; D ambiguous. CDR3 length equals 13 residues. V lost 5 bases and J lost 4, with 11 bases in between. The V gene's germline CDR1 is SGHTA and CDR2 FQGTGA.

This sequence joins TRBV20-1 and TRBJ2-7, with D perhaps TRBD1 (6 bases). The germline V and J ends were trimmed by 6 bases and 5 bases, with 11 bases remaining between them. CDR1 is DFQATT, CDR2 SNEGSKA, per germline (reference sequence). CDR3 size: 11 residues. The CDR3: CSANRVHEQYF. For the CDR3, the DNA is TGCAGTGCCAACAGGGTCCACGAGCAGTACTTC.

The V call is TRBV11-2, the J call TRBJ2-1, with 8 bases matching TRBD1. V shed 5 bases and J 3 bases; nucleotides not matched to a gene: 6. Germline V CDR1 and CDR2: SGHAT, FQNNGV. The CDR3 is made up of 15 amino acids. CDR3 residues: CASSPGQGIYNEQFF. The CDR3 region has the DNA TGTGCCAGCAGCCCAGGACAGGGAATCTACAATGAGCAGTTCTTC.

The rearrangement joins TRBV5-4 to TRBJ2-7; D remains ambiguous. V was trimmed by 2 bases and J by 0 bases, leaving 9 bases between them. The V gene's germline CDR1 is SGHNT and CDR2 YYREEE (reference sequence). The CDR3 covers 14 residues. For the CDR3, the DNA is TGTGCCAGCAGCTTTCGGAGCAGCTCCTACGAGCAGTACTTC. This gives the protein CASSFRSSSYEQYF.

The chain employs TRBV5-1 and TRBJ2-2, with 8 bases matching TRBD1. This CDR3 comprises 17 residues. Losses at the gene ends were 4 bases for V and 1 base for J; bases not matched to a gene: 9. Looked up from germline, CDR1 is SGHRS and CDR2 is YFSETQ. In DNA form, the CDR3 reads TGCGCCAGCAGCCCGCCTACAGGGGGTGGGAACACCGGGGAGCTGTTTTTT. This codes for CASSPPTGGGNTGELFF.

This clone was detected once. The chain employs TRBV30 and TRBJ1-1; D remains ambiguous. Between the trimmed V and J ends, which lost 2 bases and 4 bases, there was a span of 11 bases. Per the germline V gene, CDR1 is GTSNPN and CDR2 is SVGIG (reference sequence). The CDR3 is made up of 13 amino acids. The CDR3 DNA follows: TGTGCCTGGAGTTCGCCTCTGGGCACTGAAGCTTTCTTT. It yields the protein CAWSSPLGTEAFF.

The chain employs TRBV11-2 and TRBJ1-2; TRBD1 might be the D (5 bases). The CDR3 extends over 15 amino acids. The V end was cut by 0 bases, the J end by 2 bases, with 10 bases between. Germline V gives CDR1 SGHAT, CDR2 FQNNGV. CDR3 coding DNA: TGTGCCAGCAGCTTAGATCGGGCAGGGAACTATGGCTACACCTTC. Residues: CASSLDRAGNYGYTF.

The chain employs TRBV19 and TRBJ2-1; 8 bases are shared with TRBD2. V lost 3 bases and J lost 12; bases outside the gene matches: 10. Germline loops: CDR1 LNHDA, CDR2 SQIVND (reference sequence). The CDR3 has 14 residues. The CDR3 here is CASSMRRGAKRQFF. CDR3 nucleotides: TGTGCCAGTAGTATGAGGCGGGGGGCTAAAAGGCAGTTCTTC.

The chain carries TRBV28 and TRBJ1-1; maybe TRBD1 (6 bases). Germline V CDR1 and CDR2: MDHEN, SYDVKM. The CDR3 has 17 residues. The V end lost 4 bases, the J end lost 4 bases, and 22 bases lay between the germline ends. CDR3 amino acids: CASSSNRASGEGTEAFF. CDR3 nucleotide sequence: TGTGCCAGCAGTTCTAATCGAGCCTCAGGGGAGGGCACTGAAGCTTTCTTT.

The chain has TRBV5-1 and TRBJ2-7; 10 positions agree with TRBD2. Trimming removed 7 bases from V and 4 bases from J; junction bases left unmatched: 11. Per the germline V gene, CDR1 is SGHRS and CDR2 is YFSETQ. This CDR3 contains 15 residues. CDR3 DNA sequence: TGCGCCAGCCGTAGAGGAGCTAGCGGGAGTTACGAGCAGTACTTC. It is translated as CASRRGASGSYEQYF.

There are a few counts of this clone. The gene calls are TRBV10-1 and TRBJ2-3; 8 bases are shared with TRBD2. The CDR3 has 14 residues. Trimming cost V 4 bases and J 1 base; bases outside gene matches: 1. In germline, CDR1 is WNHNN, CDR2 SYGVQD (reference sequence). The CDR3 spells CASSATSGTDTQYF. The CDR3 DNA reads as TGCGCCAGCAGTGCGACTAGCGGCACAGATACGCAGTATTTT.

The chain is built from TRBV9 and TRBJ1-2; D call uncertain. The CDR3 has 12 amino acids. V was clipped by 0 bases and J by 4 bases, with 4 bases between them. Germline loops: CDR1 SGDLS, CDR2 YYNGEE. CDR3 in DNA: TGTGCCAGCAGCGTAGGCCTCTATGGCTACACCTTC. This gives the protein CASSVGLYGYTF.

V gene TRBV25-1 combines with J gene TRBJ2-5; maybe TRBD1 (5 bases). The CDR3 loop spans 14 amino acids. With 3 bases removed from V and 3 bases from J, the gap between germline ends came to 11 bases. Germline V gene sequence: CDR1 MGHDK, CDR2 SYGVNS. The CDR3: CASSDPDREETQYF. The CDR3 DNA follows: TGTGCCAGCAGTGATCCCGACAGAGAAGAGACCCAGTACTTC.

The V gene is TRBV27, the J gene TRBJ2-1; 8 bases match TRBD1. V lost 9 bases and J lost 5; bases outside the gene matches: 15. The CDR3 contains 16 residues. Germline V gives CDR1 MNHEY, CDR2 SMNVEV (reference sequence). CDR3 coding DNA: TGTGCCAGTACCCACGACCGGGGCAGGGGGCACAATGAGCAGTTCTTC. Protein: CASTHDRGRGHNEQFF.

This clone came up once. The chain joins TRBV11-3 to TRBJ2-5; 7 positions agree with TRBD2. The J call could be wrong; TRBJ2-7 is a better fit for the DNA end. CDR1 SGHNT and CDR2 YENEEA come from the germline V gene. The CDR3 is made up of 19 amino acids. CDR3 bases: TGTGCCAGCAGCTACAAGGCGGGAAGAGTAGCGGGCCCCTCCTACGAGCAGTACTTC. Its translation is CASSYKAGRVAGPSYEQYF.

This rearrangement joins TRBV2 to TRBJ2-7; D is unresolved. V lost 3 bases and J 4 bases, leaving 13 bases between the germline ends. Looked up from germline, CDR1 is SNHLY and CDR2 is FYNNEI. The CDR3 is made up of 14 amino acids. CDR3 amino acids: CASSDPPRGYEQYF. The CDR3 DNA reads as TGTGCCAGCAGTGATCCCCCTCGAGGTTACGAGCAGTACTTC.

This CDR3 is CSVNRQGSHEQYF. The CDR3 DNA reads as TGCAGCGTTAATAGACAGGGGAGCCACGAGCAGTACTTC. This chain links TRBV29-1 with TRBJ2-7, with 8 bases fitting TRBD1. V shed 5 bases, J shed 5 bases, and the junction held 8 bases outside the gene matches. The germline V gene has CDR1 SQVTM and CDR2 ANQGSEA. This CDR3 comprises 13 residues.

The chain joins TRBV2 to TRBJ1-5; TRBD1 matches 7 bases. The CDR3 is 14 residues long. Germline assignment: CDR1 SNHLY and CDR2 FYNNEI. V lost 5 bases to trimming and J lost 3 bases; unmatched junction nucleotides: 4. CDR3 in DNA: TGTGCCAGCAGTTGGGGACAGTCCAATCAGCCCCAGCATTTT. This codes for CASSWGQSNQPQHF.

CDR3 amino acids: CASKGAVLGNSPLHF. CDR3 nucleotide sequence: TGTGCCAGTAAGGGAGCGGTCTTGGGTAATTCACCCCTCCACTTT. V gene TRBV19 combines with J gene TRBJ1-6, with D unclear. V was shortened by 7 bases and J by 6 bases, with 16 bases between the two germline ends. Germline-derived CDR1 and CDR2 are LNHDA and SQIVND (reference sequence). The CDR3 runs to 15 residues.